This TCR beta chain was sequenced for a study of Ad26.COV2.S vaccination and SARS-CoV-2 variants. The wider study: Ad26.COV2.S given intramuscularly, once or twice 56 days apart. Study observations and caveats: The analyses of TCR breadth and depth may have understated the size of total T cell responses.

About this clone itself: The antigen is not known.

The table came from immunoSEQ multiplex PCR; TCRdb's copy has only in-frame clones and leaves some out. Of about 400,000 clones listed, more than 85% are singletons. Treatment here: around 19 received Ad26.COV2.S at low or high dose, single or two shots; 5 received placebo; per-sample allocation not given. Samples came from day 63 after the first vaccine or placebo injection. Here the sequenced sample was peripheral blood, taken in a trial of Ad26.COV2.S vaccine versus placebo. The TCR originated in a person between 18 and 60 years old who received the Ad26.COV2.S COVID-19 vaccine or a placebo.

DNA of the CDR3: TGCGCCAGCAGCCTCAACCTTCCAGTCAGGGGCAATCAGCCCCAGCATTTT. Translating it yields CASSLNLPVRGNQPQHF. The chain couples TRBV4-1 to TRBJ1-5; perhaps TRBD1 as D (5 bases). Germline lookup yields CDR1 MGHRA and CDR2 YSYEKL. With 4 bases removed from V and 2 bases from J, the gap between germline ends came to 18 bases. The CDR3 covers 17 residues.